The rows below give T cell receptor beta chains drawn from one sample of a study of T cell responses to AZD1222 COVID-19 vaccine. TCRdb's table, derived via immunoSEQ multiplex PCR, lists solely in-frame clones and lacks some. Among over 70,000 clones listed, roughly nine tenths were seen once. The sequenced sample was peripheral blood, obtained 28 days after the second AZD1222 dose. Every receptor here comes from an adult who received the AZD1222 COVID-19 vaccine. Each CDR3 is given with its conserved first and last residue. The D gene is left open where the match is weak. Size tells how often a clone was seen (once, few, many) or the class of an expanded clone, and some rows leave it out.

J gene	clone size	D gene	V gene	CDR3 DNA	CDR3 protein
TRBJ2-7	.	.	TRBV7-2	TGTGCCAGCAGCTTAGACGTCTCCAGGGGAGAGCAGTACTTC	CASSLDVSRGEQYF
TRBJ1-1	once	.	TRBV5-4	TGTGCCAGCAGCTCGGGACGCCTTTCACCTGAAGCTTTCTTT	CASSSGRLSPEAFF
TRBJ1-1	.	TRBD1	TRBV19	TGTGCCAGTAGTGGGGAGACAGGGCTGAACACTGAAGCTTTCTTT	CASSGETGLNTEAFF
TRBJ1-1	.	.	TRBV10-3	TGTGCCATCAGTGACCCTGAAAGGAAGAACACTGAAGCTTTCTTT	CAISDPERKNTEAFF
TRBJ1-5	.	.	TRBV6-1	TGTGCCAGCAGTGAAGATGTACAGCCCCAGCATTTT	CASSEDVQPQHF
TRBJ2-3	.	.	TRBV10-3	TGTGCCATCCTCTCCGGGGGCACAGATACGCAGTATTTT	CAILSGGTDTQYF
TRBJ1-1	.	.	TRBV9	TGTGCCAGCAGAAGTCCCGGGACTGAAGCTTTCTTT	CASRSPGTEAFF
TRBJ2-7	.	.	TRBV5-6	TGTGCCAGCATGGGCAGAGGGTACGAGCAGTACTTC	CASMGRGYEQYF
TRBJ2-2	.	TRBD1	TRBV9	TGTGCCAGCAGCGCCACAGGGGGGCGGGACGGGGAGCTGTTTTTT	CASSATGGRDGELFF
TRBJ2-1	.	.	TRBV19	TGTGCCAGTAGTAGGTGGGGCCTCCCGGGCGATGAGCAGTTCTTC	CASSRWGLPGDEQFF
TRBJ1-6	.	.	TRBV6-5	TGTGCCAGCAGTTACACAGGGACACCCGATAATTCACCCCTCCACTTT	CASSYTGTPDNSPLHF
TRBJ2-7	once	TRBD1	TRBV28	TGTGCCAGCAGACTACCGGGACAGGGGGCCTACGAGCAGTACTTC	CASRLPGQGAYEQYF
TRBJ1-3	.	.	TRBV3-1/TRBV3-2	TGTGCCAGCAGCGCCTACGAGGACGGGAGAAACACCATATATTTT	CASSAYEDGRNTIYF
TRBJ1-2	.	.	TRBV6-4	TGTGCCAGCAGTGAAACAGGGAACCTTAACTATGGCTACACCTTC	CASSETGNLNYGYTF
TRBJ1-2	.	.	TRBV24-1	TGTGCCACCAGTGATGGGAAAGGGGCGGGCTACACCTTC	CATSDGKGAGYTF
TRBJ2-3	.	.	TRBV5-1	TGCGCCAGCAGCTTGAAGAGGACAACCCGCACAGATACGCAGTATTTT	CASSLKRTTRTDTQYF
TRBJ2-7	.	.	TRBV19	TGTGCCAGTAGTAACCCGGGGAGAAGCGAGCAGTACTTC	CASSNPGRSEQYF
TRBJ1-3	.	.	TRBV21-1	TGTGCCAGCAGCAAAGCGCGCCAGTTTAGTGGAAACACCATATATTTT	CASSKARQFSGNTIYF
TRBJ1-2	.	TRBD1	TRBV19	TGTGCCAGTAGTATGAGCTATACAGGGGCTTATGGCGGCTACACCTTC	CASSMSYTGAYGGYTF
TRBJ2-7	.	.	TRBV9	TGTGCCAGCAGCAGTGCGGACGGCGGAATCTCCTACGAGCAGTACTTC	CASSSADGGISYEQYF
TRBJ1-6	.	.	TRBV6-5	TGTGCCAGCAGTACTACGGGGGGAGGGGATTCACCCCTCCACTTT	CASSTTGGGDSPLHF
TRBJ2-5	.	.	TRBV19	TGTGCCAGTAGTATAGCGACGGAAGAGACCCAGTACTTC	CASSIATEETQYF
TRBJ2-2	.	TRBD2	TRBV7-6	TGTGCCAGCAGCTTGCAAGCGGGGCATGGCACCGGGGAGCTGTTTTTT	CASSLQAGHGTGELFF
TRBJ1-5	few	.	TRBV28	TGTGCCAGCAGTTTTCTAAGGTTGGCAGGGGATCAGCCCCAGCATTTT	CASSFLRLAGDQPQHF
TRBJ2-7	once	TRBD1	TRBV24-1	TGTGCCACCAGTGACCGGACAGGGGCGCGGGAGCAGTACTTC	CATSDRTGAREQYF
TRBJ1-3	.	TRBD1	TRBV7-9	TGTGCCAGCAGCTCTGGACAGGGCCTCCATGGAAACACCATATATTTT	CASSSGQGLHGNTIYF
TRBJ1-2	.	.	TRBV12-3/TRBV12-4	TGTGCCAGCAGCCCGCCCCCGCCTTCTGGCTACACCTTC	CASSPPPPSGYTF
TRBJ2-1	.	.	TRBV11-2	TGTGCCAGCAGCTTCGGGGGATACAATGAGCAGTTCTTC	CASSFGGYNEQFF